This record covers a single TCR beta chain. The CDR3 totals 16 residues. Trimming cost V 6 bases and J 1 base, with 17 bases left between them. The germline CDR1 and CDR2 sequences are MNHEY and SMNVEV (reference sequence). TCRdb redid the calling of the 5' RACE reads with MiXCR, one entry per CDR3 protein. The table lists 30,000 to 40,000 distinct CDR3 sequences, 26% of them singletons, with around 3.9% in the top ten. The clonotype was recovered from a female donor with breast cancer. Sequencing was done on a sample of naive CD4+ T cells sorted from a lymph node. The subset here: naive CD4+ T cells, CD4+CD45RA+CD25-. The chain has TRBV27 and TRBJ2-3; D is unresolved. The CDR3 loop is CASRKLRTSGTDTQYF. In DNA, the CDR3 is TGTGCCAGCAGAAAACTACGAACGAGCGGCACAGATACGCAGTATTTT.